The present entry profiles one T cell receptor (beta chain) with its context. It lacks a known antigen. It has no much larger one-base neighbor in the sample; base qualities were not kept. This sample was included in a study of T cells in Graves' hyperthyroidism and ophthalmopathy (dated by TCRdb to about 2019). Context from the whole study: Peripheral blood samples were taken at the time of initial diagnosis, prior to any treatment. To identify distinguishing TCR V-J signatures, a discovery cohort of roughly 100 patients was used, comprising 43 with Graves' ophthalmopathy and 57 with stable Graves' hyperthyroidism. Whether ophthalmopathy could be predicted prospectively was tested in an independent validation cohort made up of roughly 20 hyperthyroidism patients plus 17 patients who later progressed to ophthalmopathy. The 100 or so discovery patients were randomly split 7:3 into training and test sets. Thyroid tissue and blood T-cell repertoires from several Graves' hyperthyroidism patients were also compared in the study. Once sampling was done, hyperthyroidism patients were given methimazole at a starting dose of 30 mg daily, whereas ophthalmopathy patients were given high-dose intravenous methylprednisolone. TCR Vbeta CDR3 sequencing of roughly 140 peripheral blood samples (roughly 43 ophthalmopathy, 75 to 85 hyperthyroidism and roughly 17 progressor patients) is reported in the paper. The research as a whole found: No statistical method was used to set the sample size in advance, and investigators knew the group allocation. In validation, progression to ophthalmopathy was predicted by the model with around 70% sensitivity and 72% to 85% specificity, a median of about 6 months before onset. Most expanded thyroid clonotypes (frequency above 0.001) were also found in blood, which suggests that blood repertoires may mirror thyroid immune responses. A 13 V-J signature model separated ophthalmopathy from stable hyperthyroidism, with roughly 88% sensitivity and just under 84% specificity in cross-validation and 80%/75% in testing.

Stable Graves' hyperthyroidism was defined as no progression to ophthalmopathy during 18 months of follow-up. Hyperthyroidism patients were aged 18 to 65 years and newly diagnosed, with disease duration of less than 2 months. Any patient with an uncontrolled infection, another autoimmune disease, pregnancy or lactation was excluded. Clinical symptoms, serum thyroxine and TRAb, thyroid ultrasound, and orbital computed tomography formed the basis for the diagnoses. PBMCs were separated from over 9 ml of fresh peripheral blood using Ficoll-Paque density gradient centrifugation. Total RNA was extracted with Trizol reagent, and quality was checked on an Agilent 2100 Bioanalyzer. For CDR1 and CDR2, the germline V gene (reference sequence) lists SEHNR and FQNEAQ. The CDR3, cysteine through phenylalanine, is 14 amino acids long. Of the read, only the CDR3 DNA is kept; its 42 bases are in frame from base 1. The V end gives up 4 bases and the J end 10 bases, leaving 8 bases in the junction not matched to a gene.

The TCR beta CDR3 regions were amplified from the RNA transcripts. For the first round of RT-PCR on the TCR CDR3, the HTBI primer set was used together with the Qiagen OneStep RT-PCR kit. The libraries were constructed in a second round of multiplex PCR and then size-selected and purified. Libraries were sequenced paired-end with 100 bp reads on an Illumina HiSeq2000. The paper's data handling went like this. SOAPnuke was used to process the raw data, with reads discarded if the reads contained adapters or uncalled bases, had a mean Phred below 15, or lacked an exact constant-primer or identifier match. COPE v1.2.5 was used to merge high-quality paired reads, and clonotypes were defined as unique nucleotide sequences. MiTCR v1.1 was used to align the clonotypes against IMGT TRBV, TRBD and TRBJ reference segments. Analysis was restricted to V-J combinations with a frequency above 0.0001, which covered 99% to 99.2% of repertoires. A TCS score was defined as the ratio between F50 (clonal expansion) and ExV (chaos), using BLOSUM62-based TCRdist between CDR3 peptides within each V-J. Welch's t-statistics and random forest reduced just over 500 V-J features to 13, which were used in a naive Bayes classifier (R e1071). TCRdb reprocessing: public reads trimmed at Q25 with fastp, clones called with MiXCR, in-frame beta chains kept. Entries that share a CDR3 protein sequence are merged under the most common genes and DNA. The V and J calls come from TCRdb's annotation, not from the publication. The sample includes over 300,000 distinct CDR3 sequences, with about 15% observed a single time. About 10% of the sample is in the top ten clones.

This receptor was taken from an older woman with Graves' hyperthyroidism. This chain is built from TRBV7-9 and TRBJ2-1; the junction holds 9 bases that match TRBD2. Sequencing used blood. The nucleotide sequence reads TGTGCCAGCAGCTCAGGACTAGCGACGTTCGAGCAGTTCTTC. Translation gives CASSSGLATFEQFF.